The 8 T cell receptor beta chains given below trace back to one sample, sequenced in a study of blood T cell repertoires in COVID-19 (dated by TCRdb to about 2020). Receptors were amplified or captured by the immunoSEQ multiplex PCR assay. TCRdb holds this immuneACCESS table with in-frame rearrangements only. Some clones are missing; in checked studies, unresolved V genes explain under half, and the rest has no known cause. Present in this sample are over 85,000 clones, approximately 92% of which were seen just once. 1.5% to 2.5% of the sample is held by the ten biggest clonotypes. The sample consisted of peripheral blood. The receptors shown here come from a woman aged 50 to 65 with COVID-19, enrolled during active disease.

CDR3 amino acids: CATRRAGGNYGYTF. CDR3 bases: TGTGCCACTAGGCGGGCAGGGGGGAACTATGGCTACACCTTC. This chain uses TRBV27 with TRBJ1-2; 7 bases fit TRBD1. The CDR3 extends over 14 amino acids. V lost 10 bases, J lost 2 bases, and 10 bases stayed unmatched. Germline-derived CDR1 and CDR2 are MNHEY and SMNVEV (reference sequence).

CDR3 DNA sequence: TGTGCCAGCAGTCCGCATCAGGCCGGGGAGCTGTTTTTT. This encodes CASSPHQAGELFF. V usage is TRBV3-1 (or the pseudogene TRBV3-2) and J usage is TRBJ2-2, with D unresolved. Trimming pared 6 bases from V and 6 bases from J, leaving 11 bases between. Germline assignment: CDR1 LGHDT and CDR2 YNNKEL (reference sequence). CDR3 size: 13 residues.

This chain uses TRBV23-1 with TRBJ2-7; 8 bases line up with TRBD1. TRBV23-1 is filed as an ORF, its function uncertain. CDR3 length equals 17 residues. Germline trimming cut 0 bases from V and 4 bases from J; bases unmatched to any gene: 11. The CDR3 nucleotides are TGCGCCAGCAGTCAATCTTGTCCAGGGACAGGCATTTACGAGCAGTACGTC. Translation: CASSQSCPGTGIYEQYV.

This clone has a single count. The CDR3 DNA reads as TGTGCCAGCAGGACGGCCGGGACATCAAATCAGCCCCAGCATTTT. Residues: CASRTAGTSNQPQHF. The chain has TRBV28 and TRBJ1-5; weak D call: TRBD1 (6 bases). The CDR3 runs 15 residues. V lost 6 bases and J lost 4, with 16 bases in between. The germline V gene encodes CDR1 MDHEN and CDR2 SYDVKM.

This clone was seen a single time. CDR3 nucleotides: TGTGCCAGCTCCAACGAGGCAGATACGCAGTATTTT. Residues: CASSNEADTQYF. The V gene is TRBV19, the J gene TRBJ2-3; D unclear. CDR1 LNHDA and CDR2 SQIVND come from the germline V gene (reference sequence). V was clipped by 9 bases and J by 4 bases, with 11 bases between them. This CDR3 comprises 12 residues.

The chain has TRBV19 and TRBJ2-7; 7 bases are a match to TRBD2. The CDR3 loop spans 14 amino acids. V shed 3 bases, J shed 4 bases, and the junction held 6 bases outside the gene matches. The germline CDR1 and CDR2 sequences are LNHDA and SQIVND (reference sequence). DNA of the CDR3: TGTGCCAGTAGTATGGGAGGGCTGAGGTACGAGCAGTACTTC. Translation: CASSMGGLRYEQYF.

The chain combines TRBV27 with TRBJ1-2, with no clear D. The V end lost 2 bases, the J end lost 2 bases, and 9 bases lay between the germline ends. Germline V CDR1 and CDR2: MNHEY, SMNVEV (reference sequence). The CDR3 sequence is 14 residues long. The CDR3 reads CASSLLASNYGYTF. The CDR3 DNA sequence: TGTGCCAGCAGTTTACTGGCTTCAAACTATGGCTACACCTTC.

J is TRBJ1-1 and V is TRBV2; TRBD1 aligns across 7 bases. The trim removed 5 bases at V and 1 base at J, leaving 4 bases unmatched. The length of the CDR3 is 14 residues. Germline V gene lookup returns CDR1 SNHLY and CDR2 FYNNEI. CDR3 DNA: TGTGCCAGCAGTCACCGACAGGGGAACACTGAAGCTTTCTTT. Translating it yields CASSHRQGNTEAFF. Variable domain in full (rest from reference TRBV2 and TRBJ1-1): EPEVTQTPSHQVTQMGQEVILRCVPISNHLYFYWYRQILGQKVEFLVSFYNNEISEKSEIFDDQFSVERPDGSNFTLKIRSTKLEDSAMYFCASSHRQGNTEAFFGQGTRLTVV.